These 20 T cell receptor beta chains originate from one sample sequenced in a study of shared clonotypes between healthy human individuals (TCRdb year 2020). The library came from the immunoSEQ multiplex PCR assay. Not all clones reach the TCRdb copy of this immuneACCESS table, which keeps in-frame sequences only. Checked studies attribute under half of the gap to unresolved V genes and leave the rest unexplained. This sample holds about 500,000 clones; roughly three quarters were observed only once. The ten largest clones add up to 12% of the sample. The specimen sequenced was PBMCs. Receptors were obtained from a woman aged 40 to 55 in good health. Some clones in this sample may be carry-over from other donors' samples.

This chain uses TRBV2 with TRBJ1-1, with TRBD1 matching 7 bases. This CDR3 contains 15 residues. The trim removed 6 bases at V and 0 bases at J, leaving 7 bases unmatched. The germline CDR1 and CDR2 sequences are SNHLY and FYNNEI. The CDR3 loop reads CASRRQGLVNTEAFF. CDR3 coding DNA: TGTGCCAGCAGGAGACAGGGATTAGTGAACACTGAAGCTTTCTTT. Complete variable domain (other parts from reference TRBV2 and TRBJ1-1): EPEVTQTPSHQVTQMGQEVILRCVPISNHLYFYWYRQILGQKVEFLVSFYNNEISEKSEIFDDQFSVERPDGSNFTLKIRSTKLEDSAMYFCASRRQGLVNTEAFFGQGTRLTVV.

This clone was recorded a few times. V usage is TRBV7-3 and J usage is TRBJ2-3; D possibly uses TRBD1 or TRBD2 (6 bases each). V lost 1 base, J lost 1 base, and 30 bases lay in between. Germline-derived CDR1 and CDR2 are SGHTA and FQGTGA. The CDR3 is 22 amino acids. CDR3 loop: CASSLRGGLASVARSGTDTQYF. The CDR3 region has the DNA TGTGCCAGCAGCTTAAGAGGGGGGTTAGCCTCAGTCGCCCGCAGCGGCACAGATACGCAGTATTTT.

Details on this clone: Other DNA sequences in the sample encode the same CDR3. The rearrangement uses TRBV5-1 and TRBJ2-7, with D possibly being TRBD1 (6 bases). Trimming removed 0 bases from V and 4 bases from J, with 11 bases in between. The V gene's germline CDR1 is SGHRS and CDR2 YFSETQ. CDR3 length: 14 amino acids. For the CDR3, the DNA is TGCGCCAGCAGCTTGGTTGGGGGCTCATACGAGCAGTACTTC. The encoded protein is CASSLVGGSYEQYF. Together with reference TRBV5-1 and TRBJ2-7, the CDR3 gives the full variable domain: KAGVTQTPRYLIKTRGQQVTLSCSPISGHRSVSWYQQTPGQGLQFLFEYFSETQRNKGNFPGRFSGRQFSNSRSEMNVSTLELGDSALYLCASSLVGGSYEQYFGPGTRLTVT.

This clone has a count of ten or more. The chain links TRBV6-1 to TRBJ1-3; 8 bases are a match to TRBD1. Germline loops: CDR1 MNHNS, CDR2 SASEGT. CDR3 size: 15 residues. V was pared by 1 base and J by 2 bases, with 1 base of the junction left unmatched. This CDR3 reads CASSEEQGAGNTIYF. In DNA form, the CDR3 reads TGTGCCAGCAGTGAAGAACAGGGGGCTGGAAACACCATATATTTT.

This clone was counted once. The V call is TRBV7-8, the J call TRBJ2-5; D may be TRBD1 or TRBD2 (7 bases each). Looked up from germline, CDR1 is SGHVS and CDR2 is FQNEAQ. This CDR3 is built from 14 residues. V lost 2 bases, J lost 7 bases, and 14 bases lay in between. CDR3 sequence (DNA): TGTGCCAGCAGCTTACTCGCAGGGGGGGTGACCCAGTACTTC. Protein: CASSLLAGGVTQYF. The full variable domain, with the rest looked up from reference TRBV7-8 and TRBJ2-5, is GAGVSQSPRYKVAKRGQDVALRCDPISGHVSLFWYQQALGQGPEFLTYFQNEAQLDKSGLPSDRFFAERPEGSVSTLKIQRTQQEDSAVYLCASSLLAGGVTQYFGPGTRLLVL.

The chain combines TRBV6-1 with TRBJ2-5, with D tentatively TRBD1 (6 bases). With 4 bases removed from V and 1 base from J, the gap between germline ends came to 13 bases. CDR3 length: 15 residues. Germline CDR1 reads MNHNS; CDR2 reads SASEGT. The CDR3 nucleotides are TGTGCCAGCAGTGGCCCGAACAGGGCCCAAGAGACCCAGTACTTC. It is translated as CASSGPNRAQETQYF.

The J gene is TRBJ2-2, the V gene TRBV7-8; no definite D call. The germline gives CDR1 SGHVS, CDR2 FQNEAQ. The CDR3 contains 11 residues. Trimming removed 6 bases at V and 8 bases at J, with 7 bases between. The chain's CDR3 is CASRFKGELFF. DNA for the CDR3: TGTGCCAGCAGGTTCAAGGGGGAGCTGTTTTTT.

Notes on this clone: Since a much larger clone is just one base distant, this may be a read error. This chain uses TRBV5-4 with TRBJ1-5; no definite D call. This CDR3 has 13 residues. Trimming cost V 1 base and J 5 bases, with 7 bases left between them. Germline lookup yields CDR1 SGHNT and CDR2 YYREEE (reference sequence). Here the CDR3 DNA reads TGTGCCAGCAGCTTGTGGGGTGATCAGCCCCAGCATTTT. Translated: CASSLWGDQPQHF. Looking up the rest from reference TRBV5-4 and TRBJ1-5 gives the full variable domain: ETGVTQSPTHLIKTRGQQVTLRCSSQSGHNTVSWYQQALGQGPQFIFQYYREEENGRGNFPPRFSGLQFPNYSSELNVNALELDDSALYLCASSLWGDQPQHFGDGTRLSIL.

This clone was observed at least ten times. The chain is built from TRBV30 and TRBJ2-1, with TRBD2 matching over 8 bases. From germline, CDR1 is GTSNPN and CDR2 SVGIG (reference sequence). The CDR3 covers 15 residues. With 2 bases clipped from V and 4 bases from J, the junction kept 7 bases outside the gene matches. The CDR3 bases are TGTGCCTGGAGTTGGATGATAGCGGGGTACAATGAGCAGTTCTTC. It codes for CAWSWMIAGYNEQFF.

This clone was seen once. The V and J genes are TRBV28 and TRBJ1-5; D is perhaps TRBD1 (5 bases). Germline assignment: CDR1 MDHEN and CDR2 SYDVKM. The CDR3 contains 15 residues. Trimming removed 5 bases from V and 6 bases from J, with 17 bases in between. The CDR3: CASSMLFQGTQPQHF. Written as DNA, the CDR3 is TGTGCCAGCAGTATGCTATTCCAGGGTACTCAGCCCCAGCATTTT.

This clone was counted between two and nine times. The chain recombines TRBV18 with TRBJ2-5, with 8 bases lining up with TRBD2. The DNA end favors TRBJ2-7, so the J call may be wrong. CDR3 size: 14 residues. CDR1 and CDR2 (germline): KGHSH, LQKENI. The CDR3 sequence: CASSPGTRDYEQYF. Written as DNA, the CDR3 is TGTGCCAGCTCCCCAGGGACTAGAGACTACGAGCAGTACTTC.

Only one count was recorded for this clone. The chain joins TRBV18 to TRBJ1-1; TRBD1 agrees at 7 bases. The V segment lost 5 bases and the J segment 4 bases; nucleotides outside the gene matches: 7. The CDR3 loop spans 14 amino acids. Germline V lookup: CDR1 KGHSH, CDR2 LQKENI. CDR3 amino acids: CASSNTGASTEAFF. Written as DNA, the CDR3 is TGTGCCAGCTCAAATACAGGGGCATCCACTGAAGCTTTCTTT.

Regarding this clone: The identical CDR3 is also encoded by other nucleotide sequences in the sample. The chain is built from TRBV20-1 and TRBJ1-1; D gene uncertain. This CDR3 region has 11 residues. V shed 1 base and J shed 5 bases, with 5 bases lying between them. Germline V gene data show CDR1 as DFQATT and CDR2 as SNEGSKA (reference sequence). CDR3 bases: TGCAGTGCTAGAGGGTTGACTGAAGCTTTCTTT. It is translated as CSARGLTEAFF.

This chain links TRBV7-3 with TRBJ2-5; TRBD2 agrees at 12 bases. Germline V gene data show CDR1 as SGHTA and CDR2 as FQGTGA. J gave up 2 bases and V 8 bases, and 24 bases lay outside the gene matches. The CDR3 contains 21 residues. CDR3 in amino acids: CASPSRGRRTSGTVTQETQYF. CDR3 nucleotides: TGTGCCAGCCCCTCTCGGGGCCGGCGGACTAGCGGGACAGTTACTCAAGAGACCCAGTACTTC. Full variable domain (rest looked up from reference TRBV7-3 and TRBJ2-5): GAGVSQTPSNKVTEKGKYVELRCDPISGHTALYWYRQSLGQGPEFLIYFQGTGAADDSGLPNDRFFAVRPEGSVSTLKIQRTERGDSAVYLCASPSRGRRTSGTVTQETQYFGPGTRLLVL.

The chain uses TRBV11-3 and TRBJ1-1; D is undetermined. The CDR3 sequence is 13 residues long. Trimming pared 1 base from V and 6 bases from J, leaving 9 bases between. Germline V gives CDR1 SGHNT, CDR2 YENEEA. CDR3 loop: CASSLVSSSEAFF. In DNA form, the CDR3 reads TGTGCCAGCAGCTTAGTTTCAAGTTCTGAAGCTTTCTTT. The full variable domain, with the rest looked up from reference TRBV11-3 and TRBJ1-1, is EAGVVQSPRYKIIEKKQPVAFWCNPISGHNTLYWYLQNLGQGPELLIRYENEEAVDDSQLPKDRFSAERLKGVDSTLKIQPAELGDSAVYLCASSLVSSSEAFFGQGTRLTVV.

CDR3 protein: CASRETGPRGHGYTF. DNA of the CDR3: TGTGCCAGCAGAGAAACGGGCCCTAGAGGCCATGGCTACACCTTC. The chain employs TRBV28 and TRBJ1-2; D call uncertain. Trimming pared 6 bases from V and 6 bases from J, leaving 20 bases between. The CDR3 is made up of 15 amino acids. In germline, CDR1 is MDHEN, CDR2 SYDVKM.

The J gene is TRBJ2-7, the V gene TRBV5-1, with TRBD1 identical over 8 bases. This CDR3 has 12 amino acids. V dropped 4 bases and J dropped 5; count of bases not matched to a gene: 2. Germline V gene data show CDR1 as SGHRS and CDR2 as YFSETQ. CDR3 sequence reads: CASSLQGDEQYF. The DNA of the CDR3 is TGCGCCAGCAGCCTACAGGGGGACGAGCAGTACTTC.

V gene TRBV4-2 combines with J gene TRBJ2-1, with TRBD2 matching 10 bases. The V segment lost 4 bases and the J segment 7 bases; nucleotides outside the gene matches: 10. The CDR3 length is 16 residues. Germline CDR1 reads LGHNA; CDR2 reads YNFKEQ. The CDR3: CASSLSSGRAGNEQFF. The DNA for the CDR3 is TGTGCCAGCAGCCTCTCAAGCGGGAGGGCCGGGAATGAGCAGTTCTTC.

The rearrangement uses TRBV7-2 and TRBJ2-3, with 10 bases identical to TRBD2. This CDR3 is built from 16 residues. V lost 5 bases to trimming and J lost 6 bases; unmatched junction nucleotides: 11. Germline CDR1 and CDR2: SGHTA and FQGNSA. Here the CDR3 reads CASSQESGRAWDTQYF. In nucleotides, the CDR3 is TGTGCCAGCAGCCAGGAAAGCGGGAGGGCCTGGGATACGCAGTATTTT.

The V and J genes are TRBV7-2 and TRBJ2-7; D gene unclear. Germline CDR1 is SGHTA and CDR2 is FQGNSA. Trimming cost V 5 bases and J 0 bases, with 14 bases left between them. The CDR3 is 15 residues long. CDR3 protein: CASSPAGRSSYEQYF. CDR3 bases: TGTGCCAGCAGCCCGGCCGGTCGCAGCTCCTACGAGCAGTACTTC.